Presented here are 21 T cell receptor beta chains from one specimen sequenced in a study of blood T cells in healthy people across ages. Then a second PCR, running about 6 to 12 cycles, was carried out with a sample-barcoded 5' primer and a J-beta primer mix. TCRdb recomputed calls from the 5' RACE reads with MiXCR, one row per CDR3 protein. The table shows over 950,000 distinct CDR3 sequences, with 51% occurring only once. The sample consisted of blood. These receptors were obtained from an older woman in good health.

The chain employs TRBV20-1 and TRBJ2-3, with TRBD2 matching 9 bases. Per germline, CDR1 DFQATT and CDR2 SNEGSKA (reference sequence). V was pared by 1 base and J by 6 bases, with 5 bases of the junction left unmatched. The CDR3 extends over 14 amino acids. CDR3 DNA: TGCAGTGCTAGAGGCGGGGGGGCTCCCGATACGCAGTATTTT. It codes for CSARGGGAPDTQYF.

This clonotype has a handful of counts. CDR3 DNA sequence: TGTGCCAGCAGTGTTCGCCAGGGGCCGTACGAGCAGTACTTC. Its translation: CASSVRQGPYEQYF. The J gene is TRBJ2-7, the V gene TRBV12-3 or TRBV12-4, with D tentatively TRBD1 (6 bases). Trimming pared 5 bases from V and 4 bases from J, leaving 15 bases between. The CDR3 has 14 residues.

Only a few counts were recorded for this clonotype. The V call is TRBV18, the J call TRBJ2-3; 9 nucleotides agree with TRBD2. The CDR3 has 14 residues. V trimming: 3 bases; J trimming: 4 bases; junction bases outside the gene matches: 2. Germline V gives CDR1 KGHSH, CDR2 LQKENI. The DNA for the CDR3 is TGTGCCAGCTCACCCGCGGGAGGGCCAGATACGCAGTATTTT. It encodes CASSPAGGPDTQYF. Looking up the rest from reference TRBV18 and TRBJ2-3 gives the full variable domain: NAGVMQNPRHLVRRRGQEARLRCSPMKGHSHVYWYRQLPEEGLKFMVYLQKENIIDESGMPKERFSAEFPKEGPSILRIQQVVRGDSAAYFCASSPAGGPDTQYFGPGTRLTVL.

This clonotype was counted only a few times. This rearrangement joins TRBV9 to TRBJ2-5, with a tentative D call TRBD1 (6 bases). Judging by the DNA end, TRBJ2-7 fits better; the J call may be wrong. The CDR3 consists of 14 residues. Germline V gene sequence: CDR1 SGDLS, CDR2 YYNGEE. The CDR3 region has the DNA TGTGCCAGCAGCCCCCGGGACACCGTATACGAGCAGTACTTC. The encoded protein is CASSPRDTVYEQYF.

This chain joins TRBV4-1 and TRBJ2-7; no firm D call. Trimming stripped 1 base from V and 3 bases from J, with 13 bases between. In germline, CDR1 is MGHRA, CDR2 YSYEKL. CDR3 size: 15 residues. For the CDR3, the DNA is TGCGCCAGCAGCCAAGGAGTCGTCAGCAGCTACGAGCAGTACTTC. It encodes CASSQGVVSSYEQYF.

This clonotype was seen at least ten times. The chain joins TRBV6-1 to TRBJ2-7; D gene uncertain. The V and J ends lost 7 bases and 6 bases respectively, with 16 bases between them. The CDR3 runs to 13 residues. CDR1 is MNHNS, CDR2 SASEGT, per germline. The DNA of the CDR3 is TGTGCCAGCACCGTCATAGGGCAGCGCGAGCAGTACTTC. Its translation is CASTVIGQREQYF.

The genes are TRBV20-1 and TRBJ2-3; TRBD2 aligns across 10 bases. After removal of 7 bases from V and 6 bases from J, the junction contained 7 bases not matched to a gene. Germline CDR1 is DFQATT and CDR2 is SNEGSKA (reference sequence). The CDR3 extends over 13 amino acids. CDR3 in DNA: TGCAGTGTCGCGGGACTAGCGAGCGATACGCAGTATTTT. This gives the protein CSVAGLASDTQYF.

In this sample, this clonotype turned up a few times. The CDR3 nucleotides are TGCGCCAGCAGCTTAAACTTCCAGGGATACGAGCAGTACTTC. Translating gives CASSLNFQGYEQYF. This chain connects TRBV5-1 to TRBJ2-7; possible D gene TRBD1, 5 bases. Trimming removed 2 bases at V and 4 bases at J, with 13 bases between. The CDR3 spans 14 residues. CDR1 and CDR2 from the germline V gene are SGHRS and YFSETQ.

The chain carries TRBV5-1 and TRBJ2-2, with D possibly matching TRBD2 (6 bases). The CDR3 extends over 16 amino acids. Germline CDR1 is SGHRS and CDR2 is YFSETQ. The V end lost 4 bases, the J end lost 5 bases, and 18 bases lay between the germline ends. CDR3 in amino acids: CASSPVGGRETGELFF. CDR3 sequence (DNA): TGCGCCAGCAGCCCGGTTGGGGGGAGAGAGACCGGGGAGCTGTTTTTT. The full variable domain, its missing parts supplied by reference TRBV5-1 and TRBJ2-2, is KAGVTQTPRYLIKTRGQQVTLSCSPISGHRSVSWYQQTPGQGLQFLFEYFSETQRNKGNFPGRFSGRQFSNSRSEMNVSTLELGDSALYLCASSPVGGRETGELFFGEGSRLTVL.

The CDR3 here is CASSFSGRAFEQYF. The CDR3 DNA is TGTGCCAGCAGTTTTAGCGGGAGGGCCTTTGAGCAGTACTTC. The chain uses TRBV12-3 or TRBV12-4 and TRBJ2-7; 11 bases map to TRBD2. This CDR3 has 14 residues. V was pared by 3 bases and J by 7 bases, with 5 bases of the junction left unmatched.

The rearrangement links TRBV7-2 to TRBJ2-5, with TRBD2 identical over 7 bases. V lost 6 bases and J lost 11; bases outside the gene matches: 12. The CDR3 is made up of 13 amino acids. Germline assignment: CDR1 SGHTA and CDR2 FQGNSA. The CDR3 DNA reads TGTGCCAGCAGGCCTCCTTCGGGGGGAGAGCAGTACTTC. Residues: CASRPPSGGEQYF. Complete variable domain (other parts from reference TRBV7-2 and TRBJ2-5): GAGVSQSPSNKVTEKGKDVELRCDPISGHTALYWYRQSLGQGLEFLIYFQGNSAPDKSGLPSDRFSAERTGGSVSTLTIQRTQQEDSAVYLCASRPPSGGEQYFGPGTRLLVL.

This clonotype was seen once. The chain uses TRBV11-1 and TRBJ2-2; TRBD2 matches 10 bases. The CDR3 has 16 residues. V trimming: 2 bases; J trimming: 3 bases; junction bases outside the gene matches: 3. Germline CDR1 reads SGHAT; CDR2 reads FQDESV (reference sequence). The CDR3 nucleotides read TGTGCCAGCAGCTTACTAGCGGGAGAATACACCGGGGAGCTGTTTTTT. Amino acid sequence: CASSLLAGEYTGELFF. Complete variable domain (other parts from reference TRBV11-1 and TRBJ2-2): EAEVAQSPRYKITEKSQAVAFWCDPISGHATLYWYRQILGQGPELLVQFQDESVVDDSQLPKDRFSAERLKGVDSTLKIQPAELGDSAMYLCASSLLAGEYTGELFFGEGSRLTVL.

The sample holds one count of this clonotype. The rearrangement uses TRBV5-1 and TRBJ2-5; 7 bases line up with TRBD2. Germline V gene data show CDR1 as SGHRS and CDR2 as YFSETQ. CDR3 length: 16 residues. After removal of 4 bases from V and 5 bases from J, the junction contained 14 bases not matched to a gene. This chain's CDR3 is CASSNRGGRSGETQYF. Here the CDR3 DNA reads TGCGCCAGCAGCAACCGCGGCGGGAGAAGTGGGGAGACCCAGTACTTC.

Regarding this clonotype: A far larger clone is only one base removed, so a read error is likely. The rearrangement links TRBV12-3 or TRBV12-4 to TRBJ2-7; weak D call: TRBD1 (5 bases). The CDR3 sequence is 14 residues long. The CDR3 bases are TGTGCCAGCAGTTTACAGGGCAGCTCCTACGTGCAGTACTTC. Amino acid sequence: CASSLQGSSYVQYF.

The chain joins TRBV6-2 or TRBV6-3 to TRBJ1-2; D is uncertain. The CDR3 sequence is 14 residues long. V was trimmed by 0 bases and J by 8 bases, leaving 13 bases between them. CDR1 and CDR2 from the germline V gene are MNHEY and SVGEGT. CDR3 in DNA: TGTGCCAGCAGTTACTCGGGCGGATCCTACGGCTACACCTTC. Its protein product is CASSYSGGSYGYTF.

This clonotype occurred a few times. The CDR3 DNA follows: TGTGCCTGGAGTTCAAGGGAAAAACTGTTTTTT. Translated: CAWSSREKLFF. The chain combines TRBV30 with TRBJ1-4; D is unclear. Germline V CDR1 and CDR2: GTSNPN, SVGIG (reference sequence). Between the trimmed V and J ends, which lost 2 bases and 8 bases, there was a span of 6 bases. The CDR3 has 11 residues.

This clonotype was seen a few times. The chain uses TRBV29-1 and TRBJ1-2; the D is unclear. Germline values: CDR1 SQVTM, CDR2 ANQGSEA. This CDR3 has 13 amino acids. V shed 3 bases and J shed 4 bases, with 12 bases lying between them. The CDR3 DNA sequence: TGCAGCGTTGACCGAGGGCCGTTCTATGGCTACACCTTC. Protein: CSVDRGPFYGYTF. The full variable domain, its missing parts supplied by reference TRBV29-1 and TRBJ1-2, is SAVISQKPSRDICQRGTSLTIQCQVDSQVTMMFWYRQQPGQSLTLIATANQGSEATYESGFVIDKFPISRPNLTFSTLTVSNMSPEDSSIYLCSVDRGPFYGYTFGSGTRLTVV.

This clonotype was recorded a few times. The V call is TRBV5-1, the J call TRBJ1-2; the D is unclear. CDR3 length: 14 residues. Per germline, CDR1 SGHRS and CDR2 YFSETQ. Trimming took off 0 bases at V and 4 bases at J, with 10 bases between the two ends. The CDR3 nucleotides are TGCGCCAGCAGCTTGGTGGTCGCCCCCTATGGCTACACCTTC. Translation gives CASSLVVAPYGYTF.

The V gene is TRBV6-2 or TRBV6-3, the J gene TRBJ2-3; the D is unclear. CDR3 length: 14 residues. In germline, CDR1 is MNHEY, CDR2 SVGEGT. V lost 0 bases and J 3 bases, leaving 7 bases between the germline ends. The CDR3 region has the DNA TGTGCCAGCAGTTACTCCGCCGTGACAGATACGCAGTATTTT. Protein product: CASSYSAVTDTQYF.

The gene calls are TRBV15 and TRBJ2-7, with D perhaps being TRBD1 or TRBD2 (5 bases each). Trimming stripped 1 base from V and 5 bases from J, with 15 bases between. This CDR3 is 15 amino acids long. Germline V gene data show CDR1 as LNHNV and CDR2 as YYDKDF (reference sequence). The CDR3 sequence: CATSRALGPWDEQYF. CDR3 nucleotide sequence: TGTGCCACCAGCAGAGCTCTGGGACCATGGGACGAGCAGTACTTC.

This clonotype was recorded a few times. This chain uses TRBV9 with TRBJ1-2, with 7 positions matching TRBD1. Germline V gene data show CDR1 as SGDLS and CDR2 as YYNGEE. This CDR3 is 15 amino acids long. J gave up 0 bases and V 1 base, and 3 bases lay outside the gene matches. CDR3 protein: CASSVTGDPNYGYTF. The CDR3 bases are TGTGCCAGCAGCGTAACAGGGGACCCTAACTATGGCTACACCTTC.